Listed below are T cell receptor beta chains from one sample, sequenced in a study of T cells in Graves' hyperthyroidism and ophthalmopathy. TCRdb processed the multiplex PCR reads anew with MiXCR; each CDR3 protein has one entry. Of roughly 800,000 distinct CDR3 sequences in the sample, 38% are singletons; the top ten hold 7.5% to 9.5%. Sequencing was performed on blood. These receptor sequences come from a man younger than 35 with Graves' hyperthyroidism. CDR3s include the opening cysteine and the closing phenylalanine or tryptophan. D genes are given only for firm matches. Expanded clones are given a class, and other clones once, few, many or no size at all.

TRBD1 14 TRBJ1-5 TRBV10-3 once CAISSRTGVKPQHF
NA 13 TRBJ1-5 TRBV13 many CASSRGGGQPQHF
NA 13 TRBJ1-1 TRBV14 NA CASSQGRRVGAFF
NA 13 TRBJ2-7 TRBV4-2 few CASSQDMDYEQYF
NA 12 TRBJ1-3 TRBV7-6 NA CASSPTVNTIYF
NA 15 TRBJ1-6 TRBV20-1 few CSARDWGGNNSPLHF
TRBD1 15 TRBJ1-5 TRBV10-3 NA CAISVTGDSNQPQHF
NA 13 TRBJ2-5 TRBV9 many CASSAPGRETQYF
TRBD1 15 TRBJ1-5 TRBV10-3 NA CATGTGVDSNQPQHF
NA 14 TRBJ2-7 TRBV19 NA CASSSGALGYEQYF
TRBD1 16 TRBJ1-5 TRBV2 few CASSGQGANGNQPQHF
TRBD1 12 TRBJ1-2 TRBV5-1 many CASQDREDGYTF
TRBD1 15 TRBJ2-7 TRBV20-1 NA CSARYPTGRTYEQCF
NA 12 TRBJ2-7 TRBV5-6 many CASSWRTHEQYF
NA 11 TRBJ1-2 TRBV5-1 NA CASSLGEGETF
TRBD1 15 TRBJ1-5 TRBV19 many CATSPGQGLNQPQHF
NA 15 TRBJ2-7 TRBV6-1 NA CASSDQPGLSYEQYF
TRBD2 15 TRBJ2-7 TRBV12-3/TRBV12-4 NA CASSLSGGANYEQYF
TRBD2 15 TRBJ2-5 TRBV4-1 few CASSQETSGQETQYF
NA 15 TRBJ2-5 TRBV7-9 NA CASSSRQPYQETQYF
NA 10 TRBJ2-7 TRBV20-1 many CSAPMVEQYF
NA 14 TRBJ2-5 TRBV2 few CASPPPGAGETQYF
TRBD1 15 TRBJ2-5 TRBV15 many CATSGLQGALETQYF
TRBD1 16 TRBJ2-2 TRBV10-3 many CAISEHRGANTGELFF
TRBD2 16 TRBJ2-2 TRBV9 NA CASSVSGVQAAGELFF
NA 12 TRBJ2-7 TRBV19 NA CASSMSPGEQYF